This is a list of T cell receptor beta chains from one sample in a study of T cells in Graves' hyperthyroidism and ophthalmopathy. Using its own MiXCR run on the multiplex PCR reads, TCRdb lists one record per CDR3 protein. The sample has 500,000 to 600,000 distinct CDR3 sequences; 35% to 55% are singletons. The sample taken for sequencing was peripheral blood or thyroid tissue (not recorded which). These TCRs come from a woman between 18 and 29 years old with Graves' hyperthyroidism. Both conserved end residues are part of each CDR3. Each record gives: V gene, J gene, clone size, D gene, CDR3 protein, CDR3 DNA. A D gene is named only where the DNA matches it firmly. Size is omitted from some rows. Given values are once, few, many or a class for expanded clones.

v_call: TRBV12-3/TRBV12-4
j_call: TRBJ2-1
clone_size: NA
d_call: NA
cdr3_aa: CASGPGAYNEQFF
cdr3_nt: TGTGCGAGCGGTCCCGGGGCTTACAATGAGCAGTTCTTC

v_call: TRBV2
j_call: TRBJ2-6
clone_size: NA
d_call: NA
cdr3_aa: CASSETGDTHSGANVLTF
cdr3_nt: TGTGCCAGCAGTGAAACTGGGGACACCCACTCTGGGGCCAACGTCCTGACTTTC

v_call: TRBV6-1
j_call: TRBJ2-6
clone_size: many
d_call: NA
cdr3_aa: CASSERSSGANVLTF
cdr3_nt: TGTGCCAGCAGTGAGCGGAGCTCTGGGGCCAACGTCCTGACTTTC

v_call: TRBV10-3
j_call: TRBJ1-6
clone_size: NA
d_call: TRBD1
cdr3_aa: CAISERAGGLRWSPLHF
cdr3_nt: TGTGCCATCAGTGAGAGGGCAGGGGGGCTTCGTTGGTCACCCCTCCACTTT

v_call: TRBV18
j_call: TRBJ2-2
clone_size: NA
d_call: NA
cdr3_aa: CASSSHSPGTGELFF
cdr3_nt: TGTGCCAGCTCTTCGCACTCCCCGGGTACCGGGGAGCTGTTTTTT

v_call: TRBV29-1
j_call: TRBJ2-7
clone_size: NA
d_call: TRBD2
cdr3_aa: CSYLAGFYEQCF
cdr3_nt: TGCAGTTATCTAGCGGGATTCTACGAGCAGTGCTTC

v_call: TRBV14
j_call: TRBJ2-7
clone_size: many
d_call: NA
cdr3_aa: CASSPLSGTYEQYF
cdr3_nt: TGTGCCAGCAGCCCCCTTAGCGGAACCTACGAGCAGTACTTC

v_call: TRBV7-9
j_call: TRBJ2-1
clone_size: once
d_call: TRBD1
cdr3_aa: CASREWDSTPRKTNEQFF
cdr3_nt: TGTGCCAGCAGAGAGTGGGACAGTACCCCTCGTAAAACCAATGAGCAGTTCTTC

v_call: TRBV5-6
j_call: TRBJ1-5
clone_size: many
d_call: NA
cdr3_aa: CASSLGPSNQPQHF
cdr3_nt: TGTGCCAGCAGCTTGGGTCCGAGCAATCAGCCCCAGCATTTT

v_call: TRBV7-6
j_call: TRBJ2-7
clone_size: NA
d_call: NA
cdr3_aa: CASQGGYEQYF
cdr3_nt: TGTGCTAGCCAGGGGGGATACGAGCAGTACTTC

v_call: TRBV15
j_call: TRBJ2-5
clone_size: many
d_call: TRBD2
cdr3_aa: CATSREPLAEQETQYF
cdr3_nt: TGTGCCACCAGCAGAGAACCGCTAGCGGAACAAGAGACCCAGTACTTC

v_call: TRBV5-8
j_call: TRBJ2-7
clone_size: few
d_call: TRBD1
cdr3_aa: CASSTPRDRGRGEQYF
cdr3_nt: TGTGCCAGCAGCACTCCCCGGGACAGGGGACGAGGCGAGCAGTACTTC

v_call: TRBV7-9
j_call: TRBJ1-6
clone_size: few
d_call: TRBD1
cdr3_aa: CAWTGQGARSYNSPLHF
cdr3_nt: TGTGCCTGGACCGGACAGGGGGCGCGTTCCTATAATTCACCCCTCCACTTT

v_call: TRBV4-1
j_call: TRBJ1-2
clone_size: many
d_call: TRBD1
cdr3_aa: CASSQTDRSYGYTF
cdr3_nt: TGCGCCAGCAGCCAAACGGACAGGAGTTATGGCTACACCTTC

v_call: TRBV12-5
j_call: TRBJ2-5
clone_size: many
d_call: NA
cdr3_aa: CASGRAVQETQYF
cdr3_nt: TGTGCTAGTGGCCGAGCCGTGCAGGAGACCCAGTACTTC

v_call: TRBV7-9
j_call: TRBJ1-4
clone_size: few
d_call: NA
cdr3_aa: CASSHSGGNEKLFF
cdr3_nt: TGTGCCAGCAGCCATTCCGGGGGTAACGAAAAACTGTTTTTT

v_call: TRBV28
j_call: TRBJ2-5
clone_size: NA
d_call: TRBD1
cdr3_aa: CASNGDRVVGEETQYF
cdr3_nt: TGTGCCAGCAACGGAGACAGGGTAGTGGGAGAGGAGACCCAGTACTTC

v_call: TRBV4-1
j_call: TRBJ2-7
clone_size: few
d_call: NA
cdr3_aa: CASSQGDTSSYEQYF
cdr3_nt: TGCGCCAGCAGCCAAGGAGACACAAGCTCCTACGAGCAGTACTTC

v_call: TRBV2
j_call: TRBJ2-7
clone_size: NA
d_call: TRBD1
cdr3_aa: CASSSDRAGDYEQYF
cdr3_nt: TGTGCCAGCAGTTCTGACAGGGCAGGAGACTACGAGCAGTACTTC

v_call: TRBV7-9
j_call: TRBJ1-2
clone_size: many
d_call: NA
cdr3_aa: CASRPTPNYGYTF
cdr3_nt: TGTGCCAGCAGACCCACTCCGAACTATGGCTACACCTTC

v_call: TRBV24-1
j_call: TRBJ2-2
clone_size: many
d_call: NA
cdr3_aa: CATSADPNTGELFF
cdr3_nt: TGTGCCACCAGCGCGGACCCGAACACCGGGGAGCTGTTTTTT

v_call: TRBV30
j_call: TRBJ1-3
clone_size: NA
d_call: NA
cdr3_aa: CAWSPSRGVGNTIYF
cdr3_nt: TGTGCCTGGAGCCCAAGCCGGGGGGTTGGAAACACCATATATTTT

v_call: TRBV6-5
j_call: TRBJ2-2
clone_size: few
d_call: TRBD1
cdr3_aa: CASSYPPWDRGSTGELFF
cdr3_nt: TGTGCCAGCAGTTACCCCCCTTGGGACAGGGGTTCCACCGGGGAGCTGTTTTTT

v_call: TRBV20-1
j_call: TRBJ1-2
clone_size: NA
d_call: NA
cdr3_aa: CSARETAEGGYTF
cdr3_nt: TGCAGTGCTAGAGAAACTGCAGAAGGGGGCTACACCTTC

v_call: TRBV2
j_call: TRBJ2-7
clone_size: many
d_call: NA
cdr3_aa: CASRGTPTYEQYF
cdr3_nt: TGTGCCAGCAGAGGGACGCCAACCTACGAGCAGTACTTC

v_call: TRBV12-3/TRBV12-4
j_call: TRBJ1-5
clone_size: NA
d_call: NA
cdr3_aa: CASRTTSGRAEHF
cdr3_nt: TGTGCCAGCAGAACGACTAGCGGGAGGGCCGAGCATTTT

v_call: TRBV5-5
j_call: TRBJ1-1
clone_size: NA
d_call: NA
cdr3_aa: CASSVPGRGEAFF
cdr3_nt: TGTGCCAGCAGCGTTCCGGGACGGGGGGAAGCTTTCTTT

v_call: TRBV4-3
j_call: TRBJ2-7
clone_size: NA
d_call: NA
cdr3_aa: CASSQDRGPRDEQYF
cdr3_nt: TGCGCCAGCAGCCAAGATCGCGGGCCCCGCGACGAGCAGTACTTC

v_call: TRBV29-1
j_call: TRBJ1-5
clone_size: NA
d_call: NA
cdr3_aa: CSVVSGTEVAKPQHF
cdr3_nt: TGCAGCGTTGTTTCCGGGACCGAGGTAGCTAAGCCCCAGCATTTT

v_call: TRBV2
j_call: TRBJ2-5
clone_size: NA
d_call: TRBD2
cdr3_aa: CASTQLAGEETQYF
cdr3_nt: TGTGCCAGCACTCAACTAGCGGGGGAAGAGACCCAGTACTTC

v_call: TRBV24-1
j_call: TRBJ1-1
clone_size: many
d_call: TRBD1
cdr3_aa: CATSDTSTDRRAFF
cdr3_nt: TGTGCCACCAGTGATACTTCGACGGACAGGAGAGCTTTCTTT

v_call: TRBV6-6
j_call: TRBJ1-3
clone_size: many
d_call: NA
cdr3_aa: CAIAGGVRGGNTIYF
cdr3_nt: TGTGCCATAGCCGGGGGGGTACGGGGAGGAAACACCATATATTTT

v_call: TRBV19
j_call: TRBJ2-5
clone_size: NA
d_call: NA
cdr3_aa: CASSISTGDQPQYF
cdr3_nt: TGTGCCAGTAGTATAAGTACGGGTGATCAGCCCCAGTACTTC

v_call: TRBV7-9
j_call: TRBJ2-6
clone_size: NA
d_call: NA
cdr3_aa: CASSLEDNVLTF
cdr3_nt: TGTGCCAGCAGCTTGGAGGACAACGTCCTGACTTTC

v_call: TRBV7-9
j_call: TRBJ2-7
clone_size: NA
d_call: TRBD1
cdr3_aa: CASSLAGQGFDEQYF
cdr3_nt: TGTGCCAGCAGCTTAGCAGGACAGGGGTTCGACGAGCAGTACTTC

v_call: TRBV6-5
j_call: TRBJ1-2
clone_size: many
d_call: NA
cdr3_aa: CASQIGRGLKDGYTF
cdr3_nt: TGTGCCAGTCAAATTGGACGGGGTCTTAAGGATGGCTACACCTTC

v_call: TRBV7-9
j_call: TRBJ2-6
clone_size: few
d_call: NA
cdr3_aa: CASSLSHRGTTVSSGANVLTF
cdr3_nt: TGTGCCAGCAGTTTATCTCACCGGGGGACCACTGTTTCCTCTGGGGCCAACGTCCTGACTTTC

v_call: TRBV6-6
j_call: TRBJ1-6
clone_size: NA
d_call: TRBD1
cdr3_aa: CASPEGQGDSPLHF
cdr3_nt: TGTGCCAGCCCGGAAGGACAGGGGGATTCACCCCTCCACTTT

v_call: TRBV7-9
j_call: TRBJ2-1
clone_size: few
d_call: NA
cdr3_aa: CASSPRTALGNEQFF
cdr3_nt: TGTGCCAGCAGCCCCCGGACAGCTCTGGGCAATGAGCAGTTCTTC

v_call: TRBV7-9
j_call: TRBJ1-5
clone_size: many
d_call: NA
cdr3_aa: CASSTGDQPQHF
cdr3_nt: TGTGCCAGCAGCACGGGGGATCAGCCCCAGCATTTT

v_call: TRBV7-9
j_call: TRBJ2-6
clone_size: NA
d_call: NA
cdr3_aa: CASSQPGARANVLTF
cdr3_nt: TGTGCCAGCAGCCAACCAGGGGCTCGGGCCAACGTCCTGACTTTC

v_call: TRBV10-3
j_call: TRBJ1-2
clone_size: many
d_call: TRBD1
cdr3_aa: CAISVRTGENYGYTF
cdr3_nt: TGTGCCATCAGTGTACGGACAGGGGAAAACTATGGCTACACCTTC

v_call: TRBV7-2
j_call: TRBJ2-5
clone_size: NA
d_call: TRBD1
cdr3_aa: CASSPGQGRQETQYF
cdr3_nt: TGTGCCAGCAGCCCGGGACAGGGTCGACAAGAGACCCAGTACTTC

v_call: TRBV20-1
j_call: TRBJ2-7
clone_size: many
d_call: NA
cdr3_aa: CSATVGREPGYEQYF
cdr3_nt: TGCAGTGCTACCGTGGGGCGGGAACCCGGGTACGAGCAGTACTTC

v_call: TRBV19
j_call: TRBJ1-1
clone_size: many
d_call: NA
cdr3_aa: CASTDGGVMNTEAFF
cdr3_nt: TGTGCCAGTACTGACGGGGGTGTAATGAACACTGAAGCTTTCTTT

v_call: TRBV5-1
j_call: TRBJ2-7
clone_size: many
d_call: NA
cdr3_aa: CASGHSTGADYEQYF
cdr3_nt: TGCGCCAGCGGCCACTCCACGGGGGCCGACTACGAGCAGTACTTC

v_call: TRBV25-1
j_call: TRBJ2-3
clone_size: many
d_call: NA
cdr3_aa: CASTTGFGTQYF
cdr3_nt: TGTGCCAGCACGACCGGGTTCGGGACGCAGTATTTT

v_call: TRBV20-1
j_call: TRBJ2-7
clone_size: many
d_call: NA
cdr3_aa: CSARGDRYEQYF
cdr3_nt: TGCAGTGCTAGAGGGGACCGCTACGAGCAGTACTTC

v_call: TRBV2
j_call: TRBJ1-2
clone_size: NA
d_call: TRBD1
cdr3_aa: CASTTDRGGEYGYTF
cdr3_nt: TGTGCCAGCACCACGGACAGGGGGGGCGAATATGGCTACACCTTC

v_call: TRBV7-9
j_call: TRBJ1-5
clone_size: NA
d_call: TRBD1
cdr3_aa: CASRYGQGRNQPQHF
cdr3_nt: TGTGCCAGCAGGTATGGACAGGGGCGCAATCAGCCCCAGCATTTT

v_call: TRBV6-5
j_call: TRBJ1-2
clone_size: many
d_call: NA
cdr3_aa: CASKGLREPGYTF
cdr3_nt: TGTGCCAGCAAGGGCCTCCGGGAGCCTGGCTACACCTTC

v_call: TRBV7-9
j_call: TRBJ1-5
clone_size: many
d_call: NA
cdr3_aa: CASSFGSYSNQPQHF
cdr3_nt: TGTGCCAGCAGCTTCGGATCTTATAGCAATCAGCCCCAGCATTTT

v_call: TRBV25-1
j_call: TRBJ2-7
clone_size: NA
d_call: TRBD1
cdr3_aa: CASDPNRGTYEQYF
cdr3_nt: TGTGCCAGTGACCCTAACAGGGGGACCTACGAGCAGTACTTC

v_call: TRBV29-1
j_call: TRBJ1-2
clone_size: NA
d_call: TRBD1
cdr3_aa: CSFGQALLSNYGYTF
cdr3_nt: TGCAGCTTCGGACAGGCCTTACTTTCTAACTATGGCTACACCTTC

v_call: TRBV7-9
j_call: TRBJ1-3
clone_size: few
d_call: NA
cdr3_aa: CASRRQGNTIYF
cdr3_nt: TGTGCCAGCCGACGACAGGGAAACACCATATATTTT

v_call: TRBV4-2
j_call: TRBJ1-3
clone_size: many
d_call: TRBD1
cdr3_aa: CASSQDRAERNTIYF
cdr3_nt: TGTGCCAGCAGCCAGGACAGGGCCGAAAGAAACACCATATATTTT

v_call: TRBV29-1
j_call: TRBJ1-2
clone_size: many
d_call: NA
cdr3_aa: CSVETGGYGYTF
cdr3_nt: TGCAGCGTTGAAACCGGAGGCTATGGCTACACCTTC

v_call: TRBV20-1
j_call: TRBJ1-5
clone_size: many
d_call: TRBD1
cdr3_aa: CSVLGDRLNQPQHF
cdr3_nt: TGCAGTGTCCTAGGGGACAGACTAAATCAGCCCCAGCATTTT